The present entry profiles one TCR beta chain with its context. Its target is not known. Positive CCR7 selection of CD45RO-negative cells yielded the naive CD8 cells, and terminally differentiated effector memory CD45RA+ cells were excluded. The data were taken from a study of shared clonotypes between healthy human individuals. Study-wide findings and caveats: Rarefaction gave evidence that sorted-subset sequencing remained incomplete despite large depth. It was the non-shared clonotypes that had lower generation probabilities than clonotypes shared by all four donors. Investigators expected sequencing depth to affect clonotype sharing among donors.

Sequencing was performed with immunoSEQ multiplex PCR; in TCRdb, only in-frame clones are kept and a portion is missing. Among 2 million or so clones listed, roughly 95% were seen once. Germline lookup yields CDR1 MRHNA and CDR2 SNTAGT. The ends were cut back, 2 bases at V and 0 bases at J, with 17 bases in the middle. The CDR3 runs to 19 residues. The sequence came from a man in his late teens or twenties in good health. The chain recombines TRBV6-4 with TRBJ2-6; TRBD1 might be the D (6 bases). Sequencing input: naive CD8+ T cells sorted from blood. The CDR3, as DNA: TGTGCCAGCAGTGACCCATTAGGGACATCTCTCTCTGGGGCCAACGTCCTGACTTTC. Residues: CASSDPLGTSLSGANVLTF.